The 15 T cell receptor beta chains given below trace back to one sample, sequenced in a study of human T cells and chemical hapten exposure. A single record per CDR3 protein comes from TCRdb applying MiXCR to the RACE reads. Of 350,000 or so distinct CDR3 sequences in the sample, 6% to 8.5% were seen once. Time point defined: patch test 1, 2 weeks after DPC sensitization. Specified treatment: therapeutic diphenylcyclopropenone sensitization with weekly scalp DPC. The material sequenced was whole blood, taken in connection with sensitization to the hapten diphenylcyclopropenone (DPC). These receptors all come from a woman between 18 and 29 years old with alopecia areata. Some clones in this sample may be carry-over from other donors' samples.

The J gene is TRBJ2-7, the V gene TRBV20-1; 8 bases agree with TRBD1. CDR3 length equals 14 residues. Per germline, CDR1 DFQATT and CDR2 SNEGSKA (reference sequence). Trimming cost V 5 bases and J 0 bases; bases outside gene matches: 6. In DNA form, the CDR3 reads TGCAGTGCTGATACAGGGGGAAGCTCCTACGAGCAGTACTTC. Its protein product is CSADTGGSSYEQYF.

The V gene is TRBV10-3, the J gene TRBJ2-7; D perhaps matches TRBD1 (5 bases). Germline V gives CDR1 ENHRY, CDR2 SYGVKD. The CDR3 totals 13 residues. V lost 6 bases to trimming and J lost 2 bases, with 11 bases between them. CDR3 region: CAIRKDTTYEQYF. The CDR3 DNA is TGTGCCATCAGGAAGGACACCACCTACGAGCAGTACTTC.

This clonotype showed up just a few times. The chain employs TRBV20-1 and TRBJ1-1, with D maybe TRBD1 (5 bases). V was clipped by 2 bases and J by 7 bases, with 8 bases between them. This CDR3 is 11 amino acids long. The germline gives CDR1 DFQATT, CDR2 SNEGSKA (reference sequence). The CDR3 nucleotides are TGCAGTGCTAGATTTACAGGTGAAGCTTTCTTT. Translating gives CSARFTGEAFF.

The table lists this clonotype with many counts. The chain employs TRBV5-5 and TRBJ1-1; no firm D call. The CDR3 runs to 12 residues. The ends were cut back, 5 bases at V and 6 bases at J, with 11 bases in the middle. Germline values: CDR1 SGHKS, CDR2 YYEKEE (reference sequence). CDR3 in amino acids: CASSGREAEAFF. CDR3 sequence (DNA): TGTGCCAGCAGTGGCCGGGAGGCTGAAGCTTTCTTT.

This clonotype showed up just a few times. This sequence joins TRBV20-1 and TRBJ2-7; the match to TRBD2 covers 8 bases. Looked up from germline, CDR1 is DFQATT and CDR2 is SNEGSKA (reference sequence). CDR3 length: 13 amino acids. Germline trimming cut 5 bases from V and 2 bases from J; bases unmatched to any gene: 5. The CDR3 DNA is TGCAGTGCTTTGCGCGGGGGGACCTACGAGCAGTACTTC. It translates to CSALRGGTYEQYF.

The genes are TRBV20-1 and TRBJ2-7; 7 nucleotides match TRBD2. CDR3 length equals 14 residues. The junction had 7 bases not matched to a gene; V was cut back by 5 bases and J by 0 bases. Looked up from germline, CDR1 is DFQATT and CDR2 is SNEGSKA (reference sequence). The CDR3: CSAAQAGSSYEQYF. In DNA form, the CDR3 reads TGCAGTGCTGCGCAAGCGGGGAGCTCCTACGAGCAGTACTTC.

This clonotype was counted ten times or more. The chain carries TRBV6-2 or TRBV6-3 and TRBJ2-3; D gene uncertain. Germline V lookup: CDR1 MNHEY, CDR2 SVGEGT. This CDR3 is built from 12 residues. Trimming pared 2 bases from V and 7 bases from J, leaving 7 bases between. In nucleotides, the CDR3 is TGTGCCAGCAGTTACGTTCGTCATACGCAGTATTTT. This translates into CASSYVRHTQYF.

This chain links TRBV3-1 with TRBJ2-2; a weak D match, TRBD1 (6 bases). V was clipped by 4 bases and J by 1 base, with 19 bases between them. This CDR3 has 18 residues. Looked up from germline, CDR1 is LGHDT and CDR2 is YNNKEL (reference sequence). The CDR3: CASSRVTSWTENTGELFF. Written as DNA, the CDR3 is TGTGCCAGCAGCCGCGTAACGAGCTGGACAGAGAACACCGGGGAGCTGTTTTTT.

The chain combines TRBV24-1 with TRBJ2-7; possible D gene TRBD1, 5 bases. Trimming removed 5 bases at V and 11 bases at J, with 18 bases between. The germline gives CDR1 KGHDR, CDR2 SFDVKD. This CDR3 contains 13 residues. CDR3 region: CATSVQGLHKKYF. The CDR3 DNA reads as TGTGCCACCAGTGTCCAGGGTCTGCACAAGAAGTACTTC.

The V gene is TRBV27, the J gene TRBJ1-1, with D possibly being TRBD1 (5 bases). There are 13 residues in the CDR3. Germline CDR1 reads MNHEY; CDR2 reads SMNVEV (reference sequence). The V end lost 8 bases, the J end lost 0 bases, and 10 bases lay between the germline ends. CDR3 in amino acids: CASSDIVNTEAFF. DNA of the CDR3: TGTGCCAGCTCGGACATCGTGAACACTGAAGCTTTCTTT.

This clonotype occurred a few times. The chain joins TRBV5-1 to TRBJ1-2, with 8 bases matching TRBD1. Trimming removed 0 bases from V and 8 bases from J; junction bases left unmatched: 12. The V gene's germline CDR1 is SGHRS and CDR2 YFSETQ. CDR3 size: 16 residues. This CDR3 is CASSLVSAGGARGYTF. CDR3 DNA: TGCGCCAGCAGCTTGGTGTCGGCAGGGGGCGCAAGGGGCTACACCTTC.

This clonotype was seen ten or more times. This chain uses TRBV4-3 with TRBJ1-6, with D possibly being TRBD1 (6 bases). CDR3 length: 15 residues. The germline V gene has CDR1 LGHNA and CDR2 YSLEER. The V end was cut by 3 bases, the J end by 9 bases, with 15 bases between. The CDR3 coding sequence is TGCGCCAGCAGCCAGACTGACGACAGGAGTTCACCCCTCCACTTT. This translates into CASSQTDDRSSPLHF.

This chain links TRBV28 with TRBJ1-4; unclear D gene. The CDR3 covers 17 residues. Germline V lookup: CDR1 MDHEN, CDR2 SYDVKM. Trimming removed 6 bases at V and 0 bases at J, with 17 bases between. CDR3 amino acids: CASSPPLGAATNEKLFF. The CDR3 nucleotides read TGTGCCAGCAGCCCCCCTTTGGGAGCCGCAACTAATGAAAAACTGTTTTTT.

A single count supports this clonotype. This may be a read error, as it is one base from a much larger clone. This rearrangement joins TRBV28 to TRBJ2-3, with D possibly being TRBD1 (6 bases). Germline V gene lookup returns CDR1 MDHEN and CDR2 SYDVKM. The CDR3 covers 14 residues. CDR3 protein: CASSPGTRTDTQCF. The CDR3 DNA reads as TGTGCCAGCAGTCCCGGGACACGCACAGATACGCAGTGTTTT.

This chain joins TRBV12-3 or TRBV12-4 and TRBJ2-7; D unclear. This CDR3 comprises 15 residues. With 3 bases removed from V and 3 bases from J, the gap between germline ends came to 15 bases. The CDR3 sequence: CASSFDRSILYEQYF. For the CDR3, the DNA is TGTGCCAGCAGTTTCGACCGCAGTATACTCTACGAGCAGTACTTC.